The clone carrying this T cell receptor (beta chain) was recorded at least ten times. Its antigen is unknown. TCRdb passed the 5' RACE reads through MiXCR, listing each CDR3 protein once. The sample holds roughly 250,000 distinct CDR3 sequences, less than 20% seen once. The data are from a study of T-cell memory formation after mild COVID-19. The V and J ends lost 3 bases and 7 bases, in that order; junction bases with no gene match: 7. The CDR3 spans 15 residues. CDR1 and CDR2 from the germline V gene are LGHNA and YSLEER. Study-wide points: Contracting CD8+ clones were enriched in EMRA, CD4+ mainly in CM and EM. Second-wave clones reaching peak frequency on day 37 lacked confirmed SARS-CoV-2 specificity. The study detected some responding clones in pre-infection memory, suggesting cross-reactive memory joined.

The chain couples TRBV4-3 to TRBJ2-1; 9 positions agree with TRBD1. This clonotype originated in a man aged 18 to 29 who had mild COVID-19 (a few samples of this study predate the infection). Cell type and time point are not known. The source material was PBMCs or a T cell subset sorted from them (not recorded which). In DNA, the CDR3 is TGCGCCAGCAGCCAGGCCGGGACAGGGTGGAATGAGCAGTTCTTC. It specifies CASSQAGTGWNEQFF.